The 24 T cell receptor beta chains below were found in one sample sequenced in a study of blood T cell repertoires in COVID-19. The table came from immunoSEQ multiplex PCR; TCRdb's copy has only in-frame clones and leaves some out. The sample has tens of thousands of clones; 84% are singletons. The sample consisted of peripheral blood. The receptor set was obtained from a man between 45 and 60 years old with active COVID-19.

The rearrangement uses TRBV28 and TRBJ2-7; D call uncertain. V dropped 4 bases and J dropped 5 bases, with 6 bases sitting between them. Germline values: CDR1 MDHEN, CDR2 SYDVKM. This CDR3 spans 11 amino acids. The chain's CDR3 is CASSSRNEQYF. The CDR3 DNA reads TGTGCCAGCAGTTCCAGGAACGAGCAGTACTTC.

CDR3 coding DNA: TGTGCCAGCAGCTTGTCATACAATGAGCAGTTCTTC. The encoded protein is CASSLSYNEQFF. The V call is TRBV13, the J call TRBJ2-1; no definite D call. Germline-derived CDR1 and CDR2 are PRHDT and FYEKMQ (reference sequence). There are 12 residues in the CDR3. The V end lost 3 bases, the J end lost 4 bases, and 4 bases lay between the germline ends. Full variable domain (rest looked up from reference TRBV13 and TRBJ2-1): AAGVIQSPRHLIKEKRETATLKCYPIPRHDTVYWYQQGPGQDPQFLISFYEKMQSDKGSIPDRFSAQQFSDYHSELNMSSLELGDSALYFCASSLSYNEQFFGPGTRLTVL.

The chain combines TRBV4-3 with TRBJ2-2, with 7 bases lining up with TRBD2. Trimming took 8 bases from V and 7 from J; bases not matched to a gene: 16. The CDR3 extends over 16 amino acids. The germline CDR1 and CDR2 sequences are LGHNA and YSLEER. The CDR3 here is CASGPSRWGRGGELFF. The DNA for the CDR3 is TGCGCCAGCGGGCCGTCCAGATGGGGGAGGGGCGGGGAGCTGTTTTTT.

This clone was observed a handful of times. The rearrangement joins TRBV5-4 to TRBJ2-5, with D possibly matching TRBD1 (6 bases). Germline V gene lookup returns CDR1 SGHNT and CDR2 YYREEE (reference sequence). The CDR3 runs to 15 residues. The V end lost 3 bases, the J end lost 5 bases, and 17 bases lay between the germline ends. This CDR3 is CASSSRLGAGETQYF. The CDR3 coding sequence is TGTGCCAGCAGCTCCCGGCTGGGGGCGGGCGAGACCCAGTACTTC.

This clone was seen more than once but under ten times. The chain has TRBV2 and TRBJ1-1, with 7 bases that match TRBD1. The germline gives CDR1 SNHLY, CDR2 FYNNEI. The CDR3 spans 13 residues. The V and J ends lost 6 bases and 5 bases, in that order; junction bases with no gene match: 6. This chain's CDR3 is CASSGDRNTEAFF. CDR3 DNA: TGTGCCAGCAGCGGGGACAGAAATACTGAAGCTTTCTTT. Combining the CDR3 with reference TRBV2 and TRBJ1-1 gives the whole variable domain EPEVTQTPSHQVTQMGQEVILRCVPISNHLYFYWYRQILGQKVEFLVSFYNNEISEKSEIFDDQFSVERPDGSNFTLKIRSTKLEDSAMYFCASSGDRNTEAFFGQGTRLTVV.

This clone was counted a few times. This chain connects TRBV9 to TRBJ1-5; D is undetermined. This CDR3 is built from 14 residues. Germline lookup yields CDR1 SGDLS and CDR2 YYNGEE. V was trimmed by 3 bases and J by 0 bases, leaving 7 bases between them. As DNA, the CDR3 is TGTGCCAGCAGCGGAGGGTATAGCAATCAGCCCCAGCATTTT. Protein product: CASSGGYSNQPQHF. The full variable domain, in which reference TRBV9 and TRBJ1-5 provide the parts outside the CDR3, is DSGVTQTPKHLITATGQRVTLRCSPRSGDLSVYWYQQSLDQGLQFLIQYYNGEERAKGNILERFSAQQFPDLHSELNLSSLELGDSALYFCASSGGYSNQPQHFGDGTRLSIL.

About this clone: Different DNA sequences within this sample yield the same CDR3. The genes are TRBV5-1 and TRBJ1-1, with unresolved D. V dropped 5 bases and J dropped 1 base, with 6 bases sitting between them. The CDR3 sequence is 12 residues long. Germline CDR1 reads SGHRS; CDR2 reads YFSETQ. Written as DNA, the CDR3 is TGCGCCAGCAGGAGAGGGAACACTGAAGCTTTCTTT. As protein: CASRRGNTEAFF.

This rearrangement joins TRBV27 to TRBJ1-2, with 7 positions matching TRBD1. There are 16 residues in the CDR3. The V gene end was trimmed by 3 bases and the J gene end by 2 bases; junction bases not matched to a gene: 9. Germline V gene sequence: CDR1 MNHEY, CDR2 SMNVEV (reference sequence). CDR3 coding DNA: TGTGCCAGCAGTTTTTTTTCAGGGGGAGGCAACTATGGCTACACCTTC. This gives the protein CASSFFSGGGNYGYTF.

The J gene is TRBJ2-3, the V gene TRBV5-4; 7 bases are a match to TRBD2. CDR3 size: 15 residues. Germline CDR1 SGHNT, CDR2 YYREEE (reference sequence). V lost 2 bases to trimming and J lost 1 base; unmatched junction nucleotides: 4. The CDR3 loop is CASSLWLAGTDTQYF. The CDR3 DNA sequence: TGTGCCAGCAGCTTATGGCTAGCGGGCACAGATACGCAGTATTTT.

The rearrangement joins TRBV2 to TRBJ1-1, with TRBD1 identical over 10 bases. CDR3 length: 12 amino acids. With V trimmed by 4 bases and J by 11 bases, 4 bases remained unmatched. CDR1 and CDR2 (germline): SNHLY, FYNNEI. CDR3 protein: CASSGQGALAFF. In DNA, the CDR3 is TGTGCCAGCAGTGGACAGGGGGCGCTGGCTTTCTTT.

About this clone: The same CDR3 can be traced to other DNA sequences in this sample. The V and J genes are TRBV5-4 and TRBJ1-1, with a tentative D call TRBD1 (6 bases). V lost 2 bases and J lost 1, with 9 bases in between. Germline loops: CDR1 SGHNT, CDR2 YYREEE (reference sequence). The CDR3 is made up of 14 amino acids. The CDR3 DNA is TGTGCCAGCAGCTTACAGGGTTCGAACACTGAAGCTTTCTTT. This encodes CASSLQGSNTEAFF.

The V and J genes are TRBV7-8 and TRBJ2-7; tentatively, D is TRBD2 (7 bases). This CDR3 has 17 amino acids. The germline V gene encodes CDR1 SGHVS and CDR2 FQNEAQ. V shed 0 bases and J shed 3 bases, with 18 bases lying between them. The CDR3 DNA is TGTGCCAGCAGCTTAGCACTACCGGGGGCGGGGGACTACGAGCAGTACTTC. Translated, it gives CASSLALPGAGDYEQYF. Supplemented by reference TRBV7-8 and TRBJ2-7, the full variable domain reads GAGVSQSPRYKVAKRGQDVALRCDPISGHVSLFWYQQALGQGPEFLTYFQNEAQLDKSGLPSDRFFAERPEGSVSTLKIQRTQQEDSAVYLCASSLALPGAGDYEQYFGPGTRLTVT.

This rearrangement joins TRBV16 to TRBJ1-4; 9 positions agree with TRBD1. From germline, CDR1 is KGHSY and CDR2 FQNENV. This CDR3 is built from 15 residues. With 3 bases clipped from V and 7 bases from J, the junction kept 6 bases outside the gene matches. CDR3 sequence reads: CASSHLQGAREKLFF. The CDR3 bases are TGTGCCAGCAGCCACCTACAGGGGGCGCGTGAAAAACTGTTTTTT. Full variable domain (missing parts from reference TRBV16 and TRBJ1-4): GEEVAQTPKHLVRGEGQKAKLYCAPIKGHSYVFWYQQVLKNEFKFLISFQNENVFDETGMPKERFSAKCLPNSPCSLEIQATKLEDSAVYFCASSHLQGAREKLFFGSGTQLSVL.

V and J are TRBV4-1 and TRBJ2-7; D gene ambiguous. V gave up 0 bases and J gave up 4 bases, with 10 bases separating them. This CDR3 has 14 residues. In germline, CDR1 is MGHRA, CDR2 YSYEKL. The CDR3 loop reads CASSQDPRYYEQYF. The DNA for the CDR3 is TGCGCCAGCAGCCAAGATCCCAGGTATTACGAGCAGTACTTC.

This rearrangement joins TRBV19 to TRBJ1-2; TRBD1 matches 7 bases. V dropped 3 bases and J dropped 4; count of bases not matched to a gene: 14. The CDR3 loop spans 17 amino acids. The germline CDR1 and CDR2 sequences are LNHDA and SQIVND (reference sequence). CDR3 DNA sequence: TGTGCCAGTAGTATCGTAGGACAGGACCCAGTTCGCTATGGCTACACCTTC. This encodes CASSIVGQDPVRYGYTF.

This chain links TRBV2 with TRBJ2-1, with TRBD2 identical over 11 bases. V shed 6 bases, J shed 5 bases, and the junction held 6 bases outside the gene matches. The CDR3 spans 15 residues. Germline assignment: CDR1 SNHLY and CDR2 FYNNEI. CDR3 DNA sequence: TGTGCCAGCAGACCTAGCGGGGGGAACCACAATGAGCAGTTCTTC. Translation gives CASRPSGGNHNEQFF.

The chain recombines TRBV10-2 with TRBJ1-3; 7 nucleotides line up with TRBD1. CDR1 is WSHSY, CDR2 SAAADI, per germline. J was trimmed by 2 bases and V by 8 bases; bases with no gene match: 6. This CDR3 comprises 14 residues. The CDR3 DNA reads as TGCGCCAGCCTACAACAGGGGACTGGAAACACCATATATTTT. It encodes CASLQQGTGNTIYF.

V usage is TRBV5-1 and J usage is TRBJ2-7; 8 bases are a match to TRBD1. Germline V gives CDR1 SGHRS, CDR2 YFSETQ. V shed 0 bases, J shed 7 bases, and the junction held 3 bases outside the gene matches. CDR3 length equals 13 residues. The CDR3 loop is CASSLVDRAEQYF. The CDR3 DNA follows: TGCGCCAGCAGCTTGGTGGACAGGGCTGAGCAGTACTTC.

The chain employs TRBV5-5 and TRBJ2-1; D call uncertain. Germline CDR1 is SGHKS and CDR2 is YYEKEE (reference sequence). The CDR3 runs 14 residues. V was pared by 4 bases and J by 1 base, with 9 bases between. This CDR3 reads CASSGTVSYNEQFF. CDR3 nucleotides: TGTGCCAGCAGCGGAACAGTATCCTACAATGAGCAGTTCTTC.

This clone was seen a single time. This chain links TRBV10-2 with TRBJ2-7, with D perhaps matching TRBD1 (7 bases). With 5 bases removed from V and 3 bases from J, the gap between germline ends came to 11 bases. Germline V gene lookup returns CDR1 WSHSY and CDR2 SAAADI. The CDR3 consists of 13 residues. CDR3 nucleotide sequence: TGCGCCAGCAGTAGACAGGGAGGCTACGAGCAGTACTTC. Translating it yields CASSRQGGYEQYF.

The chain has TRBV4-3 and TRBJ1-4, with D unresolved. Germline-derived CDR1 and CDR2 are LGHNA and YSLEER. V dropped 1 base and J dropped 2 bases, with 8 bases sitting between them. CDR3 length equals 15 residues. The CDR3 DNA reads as TGCGCCAGCAGCCAAGTATACGGGACTAATGAAAAACTGTTTTTT. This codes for CASSQVYGTNEKLFF.

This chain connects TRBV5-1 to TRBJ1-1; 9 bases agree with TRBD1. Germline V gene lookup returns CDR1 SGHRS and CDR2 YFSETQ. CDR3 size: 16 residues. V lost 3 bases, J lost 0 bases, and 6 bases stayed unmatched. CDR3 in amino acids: CASSWTTGGVNTEAFF. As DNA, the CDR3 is TGCGCCAGCAGCTGGACGACAGGGGGAGTGAACACTGAAGCTTTCTTT.

CDR3 sequence: CASSLYASSYEQYF. The CDR3 nucleotides are TGTGCCAGCAGTTTATATGCTAGTTCCTACGAGCAGTACTTC. J is TRBJ2-7 and V is TRBV28; D remains unclear. Trimming shortened V by 1 base and J by 1 base, and 8 bases separated the two germline ends. Germline assignment: CDR1 MDHEN and CDR2 SYDVKM. This CDR3 has 14 residues.

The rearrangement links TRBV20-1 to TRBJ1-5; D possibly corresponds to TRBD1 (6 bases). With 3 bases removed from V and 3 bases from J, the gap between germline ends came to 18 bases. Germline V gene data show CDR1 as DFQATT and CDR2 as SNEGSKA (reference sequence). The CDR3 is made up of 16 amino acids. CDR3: CSASSRGQRDNQPQHF. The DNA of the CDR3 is TGCAGTGCTAGTTCCCGGGGGCAGCGGGACAATCAGCCCCAGCATTTT.